A selection of T cell receptor beta chains follows, all from one sample in a study of control samples from healthy donors and cancer patients. This table comes from immunoSEQ multiplex PCR, and its TCRdb copy is limited to in-frame clones, with some not included. The sample records tens of thousands of clones, about nine tenths being singletons. Sequenced: blood. The receptors stem from a woman in her twenties or thirties in good health. Each CDR3 is given with its conserved first and last residue. A D gene is named only where the DNA matches it firmly. Clone sizes are given selectively: once, few, many, or a class where the clone is expanded.

abundance,v_gene,d_gene,len,j_gene,CDR3aa,CDR3nt
.,TRBV7-2,.,15,TRBJ2-7,CASSPGRNKPYEQYF,TGTGCCAGCAGCCCGGGACGGAACAAACCCTACGAGCAGTACTTC
.,TRBV5-1,TRBD2,17,TRBJ2-5,CASSLLPSGPTRETQYF,TGCGCCAGCAGCTTGTTGCCTAGCGGGCCCACTAGAGAGACCCAGTACTTC
.,TRBV28,.,13,TRBJ1-3,CASSFGSGNTIYF,TGTGCCAGCAGTTTTGGCTCTGGAAACACCATATATTTT
.,TRBV30,.,15,TRBJ2-3,CAWSHDFGVTDTQYF,TGTGCCTGGAGTCATGACTTCGGGGTCACAGATACGCAGTATTTT
.,TRBV7-9,TRBD1,16,TRBJ2-5,CASSPDRGPGVETQYF,TGTGCCAGCAGTCCGGACAGGGGGCCTGGCGTAGAGACCCAGTACTTC
.,TRBV11-2,TRBD2,19,TRBJ2-3,CASSRPPSRLAGRTDTQYF,TGTGCCAGCAGCCGCCCTCCCTCAAGACTAGCGGGGCGCACAGATACGCAGTATTTT
.,TRBV5-1,TRBD1,13,TRBJ2-7,CATRQGESYEQYF,TGCGCCACCAGACAGGGGGAATCCTACGAGCAGTACTTC
.,TRBV7-9,TRBD1,16,TRBJ2-2,CASSLQAGGLTGELFF,TGTGCCAGCAGCTTACAGGCAGGGGGCCTCACCGGGGAGCTGTTTTTT
.,TRBV5-6,.,15,TRBJ1-5,CASSLMTGFSQPQHF,TGTGCCAGCAGCCTAATGACGGGGTTTAGCCAGCCCCAGCATTTT
.,TRBV13,.,16,TRBJ1-1,CASSFMLRTDNTEAFF,TGTGCCAGCAGCTTTATGCTACGGACAGACAACACTGAAGCTTTCTTT
.,TRBV11-3,TRBD1,15,TRBJ2-5,CASSLATGTGETQYF,TGTGCCAGCAGCTTGGCGACAGGGACAGGGGAGACCCAGTACTTC
once,TRBV7-3,.,13,TRBJ1-1,CASSLISNTEAFF,TGTGCCAGCAGCTTAATTTCGAACACTGAAGCTTTCTTT
.,TRBV6-6,.,16,TRBJ1-4,CASSYAGQRIDEKLFF,TGTGCCAGCAGTTACGCCGGACAGCGGATCGATGAAAAACTGTTTTTT
.,TRBV18,.,14,TRBJ2-7,CASSPGRLWVEQYF,TGTGCCAGCTCACCAGGCCGACTCTGGGTCGAGCAGTACTTC
.,TRBV19,TRBD1,11,TRBJ1-2,CARTGALGYTF,TGTGCCAGAACAGGGGCCCTCGGCTACACCTTC
.,TRBV4-1,.,16,TRBJ1-4,CASSPHKDLFNEKLFF,TGCGCCAGCAGCCCTCATAAGGACTTATTTAATGAAAAACTGTTTTTT
.,TRBV12-5,.,15,TRBJ2-1,CASGPGAVNYNEQFF,TGTGCTAGTGGTCCCGGGGCAGTGAACTACAATGAGCAGTTCTTC
.,TRBV19,.,16,TRBJ1-1,CASSILQGQGNTEAFF,TGTGCCAGTAGTATACTGCAGGGGCAGGGGAACACTGAAGCTTTCTTT
.,TRBV5-1,.,15,TRBJ2-3,CASSLGDPSTDTQYF,TGCGCCAGCAGCTTGGGGGACCCCAGCACAGATACGCAGTATTTT
once,TRBV5-1,.,14,TRBJ1-1,CASSPRDWNTEAFF,TGCGCCAGCAGCCCCCGGGACTGGAACACTGAAGCTTTCTTT
once,TRBV6-1,.,16,TRBJ2-7,CASSESIGILSYEQYF,TGTGCCAGCAGTGAATCGATCGGGATTTTATCCTACGAGCAGTACTTC
.,TRBV5-1,TRBD1,15,TRBJ1-2,CASSFGTGANYGYTF,TGCGCCAGCAGCTTCGGGACAGGGGCTAACTATGGCTACACCTTC
.,TRBV7-9,TRBD1,13,TRBJ1-3,CASSWTGGNTIYF,TGTGCCAGCAGCTGGACAGGGGGAAACACCATATATTTT
.,TRBV11-3,.,16,TRBJ2-6,CASSLSQTSGANVLTF,TGTGCCAGCAGCTTAAGCCAGACCTCTGGGGCCAACGTCCTGACTTTC
.,TRBV19,.,14,TRBJ1-4,CASSAAGTNEKLFF,TGTGCCAGTAGTGCCGCCGGGACGAATGAAAAACTGTTTTTT
.,TRBV5-8,.,18,TRBJ2-7,CASSPNTFPGEDSYEQYF,TGTGCCAGCAGCCCCAACACCTTTCCGGGGGAGGACTCCTACGAGCAGTACTTC
.,TRBV2,.,15,TRBJ1-5,CASSPRTDFGQPQHF,TGTGCCAGCAGTCCCCGGACGGACTTCGGTCAGCCCCAGCATTTT
.,TRBV12-3/TRBV12-4,.,13,TRBJ2-7,CASSPFANYEQYF,TGTGCCAGCAGTCCCTTTGCAAACTACGAGCAGTACTTC
.,TRBV19,TRBD2,13,TRBJ2-1,CASSGLAVNEQFF,TGTGCCAGTAGTGGACTAGCAGTCAATGAGCAGTTCTTC
.,TRBV19,TRBD1,14,TRBJ1-4,CASSPGQDNEKLFF,TGTGCCAGTAGTCCAGGACAGGATAATGAAAAACTGTTTTTT
.,TRBV7-3,TRBD2,17,TRBJ2-3,CASSGLAGGLSRNTQYF,TGTGCCAGCAGCGGACTAGCGGGGGGCCTCTCGAGGAATACGCAGTATTTT
.,TRBV6-1,.,15,TRBJ1-2,CASSEALPEEGGYTF,TGTGCCAGCAGTGAAGCGCTTCCCGAGGAGGGGGGCTACACCTTC
.,TRBV12-3/TRBV12-4,.,13,TRBJ1-2,CASRLGWGPGYTF,TGTGCCAGCAGGTTGGGATGGGGGCCTGGCTACACCTTC
few,TRBV4-2,.,14,TRBJ1-1,CASSQDQGSTEAFF,TGTGCCAGCAGCCAAGATCAGGGGAGCACTGAAGCTTTCTTT
.,TRBV4-1,.,14,TRBJ2-3,CASSQPTGRDTQYF,TGCGCCAGCAGCCAACCCACTGGACGAGATACGCAGTATTTT
few,TRBV30,TRBD1,14,TRBJ1-2,CAWRTGVSNYGYTF,TGTGCCTGGCGGACAGGGGTTTCTAACTATGGCTACACCTTC
.,TRBV4-1,.,17,TRBJ2-1,CASSQTINAVSYNEQFF,TGCGCCAGCAGCCAGACTATAAATGCGGTTTCCTACAATGAGCAGTTCTTC
.,TRBV27,.,17,TRBJ1-6,CASSKDGISSYNSPLHF,TGTGCCAGCAGCAAAGACGGAATAAGCTCCTATAATTCACCCCTCCACTTT
.,TRBV28,.,10,TRBJ1-2,CASSSDGYTF,TGTGCCAGCAGCTCGGATGGCTACACCTTC
.,TRBV6-1,.,17,TRBJ2-4,CASSEDVYFQAKNIQYF,TGTGCCAGCAGTGAAGATGTGTACTTTCAAGCCAAAAACATTCAGTACTTC
.,TRBV2,TRBD1,15,TRBJ1-5,CASRTQGAGNQPQHF,TGTGCCAGCAGGACACAGGGGGCTGGCAATCAGCCCCAGCATTTT
.,TRBV5-1,TRBD1,15,TRBJ2-7,CASSSWTGLEYEQYF,TGCGCCAGCAGCTCCTGGACAGGCTTGGAATACGAGCAGTACTTC